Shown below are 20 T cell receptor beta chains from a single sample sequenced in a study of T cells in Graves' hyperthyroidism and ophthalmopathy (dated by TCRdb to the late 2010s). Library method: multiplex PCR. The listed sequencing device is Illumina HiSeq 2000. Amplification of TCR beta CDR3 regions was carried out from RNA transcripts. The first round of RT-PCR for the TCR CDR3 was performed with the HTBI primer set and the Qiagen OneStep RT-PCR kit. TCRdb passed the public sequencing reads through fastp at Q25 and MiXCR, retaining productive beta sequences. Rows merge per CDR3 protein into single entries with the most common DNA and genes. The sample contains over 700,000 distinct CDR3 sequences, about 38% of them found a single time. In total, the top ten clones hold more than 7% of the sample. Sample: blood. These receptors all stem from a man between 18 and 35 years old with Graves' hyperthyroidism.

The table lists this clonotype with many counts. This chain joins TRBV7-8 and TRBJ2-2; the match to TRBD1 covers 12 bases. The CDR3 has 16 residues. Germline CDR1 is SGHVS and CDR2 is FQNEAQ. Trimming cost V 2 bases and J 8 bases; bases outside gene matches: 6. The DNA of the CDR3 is TGTGCCAGCAGCTTACGGGACAGGGGGCGCATAGGGGAGCTGTTTTTT. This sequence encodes CASSLRDRGRIGELFF.

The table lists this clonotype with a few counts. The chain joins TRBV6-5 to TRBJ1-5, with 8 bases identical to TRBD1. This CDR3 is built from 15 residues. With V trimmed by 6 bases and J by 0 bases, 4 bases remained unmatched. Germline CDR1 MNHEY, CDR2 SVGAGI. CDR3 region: CASRDRAYSNQPQHF. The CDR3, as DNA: TGTGCCAGCAGGGACAGGGCCTATAGCAATCAGCCCCAGCATTTT.

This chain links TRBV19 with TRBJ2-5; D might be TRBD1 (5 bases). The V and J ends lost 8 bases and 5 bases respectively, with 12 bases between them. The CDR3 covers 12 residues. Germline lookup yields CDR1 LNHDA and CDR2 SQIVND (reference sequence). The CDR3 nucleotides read TGTGCCAGTTTTCCTAGGGGCGAGACCCAGTACTTC. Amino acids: CASFPRGETQYF.

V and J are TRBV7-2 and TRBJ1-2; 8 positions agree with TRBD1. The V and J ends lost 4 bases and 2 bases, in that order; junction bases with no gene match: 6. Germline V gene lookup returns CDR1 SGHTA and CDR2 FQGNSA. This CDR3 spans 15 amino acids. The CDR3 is CASSSGQGKNYGYTF. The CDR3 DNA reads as TGTGCCAGCAGCTCCGGACAGGGCAAAAACTATGGCTACACCTTC.

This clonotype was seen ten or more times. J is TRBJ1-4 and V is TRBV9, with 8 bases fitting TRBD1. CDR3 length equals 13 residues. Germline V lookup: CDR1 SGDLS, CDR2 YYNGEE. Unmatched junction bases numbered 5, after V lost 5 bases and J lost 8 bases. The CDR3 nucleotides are TGTGCCAGCAGAGGACAGGGCGGCGAAAAACTGTTTTTT. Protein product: CASRGQGGEKLFF. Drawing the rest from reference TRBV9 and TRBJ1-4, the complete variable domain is DSGVTQTPKHLITATGQRVTLRCSPRSGDLSVYWYQQSLDQGLQFLIQYYNGEERAKGNILERFSAQQFPDLHSELNLSSLELGDSALYFCASRGQGGEKLFFGSGTQLSVL.

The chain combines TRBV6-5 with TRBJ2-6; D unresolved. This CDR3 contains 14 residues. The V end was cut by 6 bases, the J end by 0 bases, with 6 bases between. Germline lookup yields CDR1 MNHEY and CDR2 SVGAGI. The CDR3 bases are TGTGCCAGCAGCCGCATCTCTGGGGCCAACGTCCTGACTTTC. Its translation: CASSRISGANVLTF.

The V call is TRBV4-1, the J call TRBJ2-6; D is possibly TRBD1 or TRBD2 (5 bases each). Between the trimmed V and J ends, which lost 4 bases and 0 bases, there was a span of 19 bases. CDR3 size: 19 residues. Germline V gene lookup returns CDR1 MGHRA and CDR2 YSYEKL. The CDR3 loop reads CASSRRDLRGDSGANVLTF. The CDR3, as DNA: TGCGCCAGCAGCCGAAGGGACCTAAGGGGAGACTCTGGGGCCAACGTCCTGACTTTC.

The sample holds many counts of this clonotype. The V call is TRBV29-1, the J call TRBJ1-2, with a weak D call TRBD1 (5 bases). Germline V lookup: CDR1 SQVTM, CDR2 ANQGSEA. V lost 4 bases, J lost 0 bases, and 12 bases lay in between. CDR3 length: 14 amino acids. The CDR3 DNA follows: TGCAGCGTTGGATCCCAGGGAGCTAACTATGGCTACACCTTC. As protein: CSVGSQGANYGYTF.

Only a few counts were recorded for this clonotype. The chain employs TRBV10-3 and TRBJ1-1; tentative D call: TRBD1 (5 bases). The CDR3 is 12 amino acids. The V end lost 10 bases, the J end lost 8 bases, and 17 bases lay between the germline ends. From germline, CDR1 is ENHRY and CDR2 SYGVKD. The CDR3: CASIPGRGEAFF. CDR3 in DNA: TGTGCCAGCATCCCGGGGCGAGGCGAAGCTTTCTTT.

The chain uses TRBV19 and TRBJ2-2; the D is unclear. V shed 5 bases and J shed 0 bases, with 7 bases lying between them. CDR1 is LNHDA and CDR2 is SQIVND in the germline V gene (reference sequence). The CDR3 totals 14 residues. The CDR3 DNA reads TGTGCCAGTAGTTCCCGCTCGAACACCGGGGAGCTGTTTTTT. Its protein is CASSSRSNTGELFF.

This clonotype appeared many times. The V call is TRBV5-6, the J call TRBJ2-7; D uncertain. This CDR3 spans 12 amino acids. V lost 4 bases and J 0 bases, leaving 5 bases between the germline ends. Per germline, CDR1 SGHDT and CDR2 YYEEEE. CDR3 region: CASSVLSYEQYF. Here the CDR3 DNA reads TGTGCCAGCAGCGTTCTCTCCTACGAGCAGTACTTC.

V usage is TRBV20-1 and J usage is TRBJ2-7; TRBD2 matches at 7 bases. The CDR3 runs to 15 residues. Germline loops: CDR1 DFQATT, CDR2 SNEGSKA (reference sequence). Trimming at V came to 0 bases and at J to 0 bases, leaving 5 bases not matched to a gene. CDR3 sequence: CSARDHSGTSYEQYF. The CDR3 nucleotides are TGCAGTGCTAGAGATCACAGCGGGACCTCCTACGAGCAGTACTTC.

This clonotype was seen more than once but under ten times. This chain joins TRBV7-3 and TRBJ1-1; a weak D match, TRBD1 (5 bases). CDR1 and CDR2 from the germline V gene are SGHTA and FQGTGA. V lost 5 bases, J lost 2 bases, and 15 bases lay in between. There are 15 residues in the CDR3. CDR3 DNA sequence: TGTGCCAGCAGCGCCCAGGGACGGATCAACACTGAAGCTTTCTTT. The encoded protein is CASSAQGRINTEAFF.

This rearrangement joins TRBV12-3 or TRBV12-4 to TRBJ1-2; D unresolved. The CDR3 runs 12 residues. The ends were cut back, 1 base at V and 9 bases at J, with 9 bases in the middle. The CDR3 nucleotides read TGTGCCAGCAGTTTAGGCGGTTATAGCTACACCTTC. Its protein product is CASSLGGYSYTF.

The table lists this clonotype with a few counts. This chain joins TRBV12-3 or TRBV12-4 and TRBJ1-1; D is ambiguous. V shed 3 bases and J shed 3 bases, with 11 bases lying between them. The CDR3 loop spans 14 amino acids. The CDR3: CASSFLGRYTEAFF. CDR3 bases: TGTGCCAGCAGTTTTTTGGGTCGGTACACTGAAGCTTTCTTT.

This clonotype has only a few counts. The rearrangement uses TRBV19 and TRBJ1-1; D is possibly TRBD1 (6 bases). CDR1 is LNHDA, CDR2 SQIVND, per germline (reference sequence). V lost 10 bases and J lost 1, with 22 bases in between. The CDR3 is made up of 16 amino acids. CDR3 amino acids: CATRRPGAGANTEAFF. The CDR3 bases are TGTGCCACACGGCGGCCGGGGGCTGGAGCGAACACTGAAGCTTTCTTT.

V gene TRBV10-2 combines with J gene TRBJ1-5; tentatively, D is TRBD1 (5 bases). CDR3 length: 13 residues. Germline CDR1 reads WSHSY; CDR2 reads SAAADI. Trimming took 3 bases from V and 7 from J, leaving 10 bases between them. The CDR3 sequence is CASSEGEGQPQHF. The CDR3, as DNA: TGCGCCAGCAGTGAAGGGGAAGGACAGCCCCAGCATTTT.

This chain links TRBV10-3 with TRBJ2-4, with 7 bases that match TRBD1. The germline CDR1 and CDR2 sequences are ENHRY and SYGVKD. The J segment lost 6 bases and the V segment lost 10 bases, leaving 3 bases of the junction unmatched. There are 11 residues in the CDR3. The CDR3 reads CATRQGNIQYF. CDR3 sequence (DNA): TGTGCCACCCGACAGGGAAACATTCAGTACTTC.

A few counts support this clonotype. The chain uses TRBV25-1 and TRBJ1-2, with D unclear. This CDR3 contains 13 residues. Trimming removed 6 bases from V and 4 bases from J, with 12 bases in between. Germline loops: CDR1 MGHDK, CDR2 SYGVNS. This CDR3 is CASRNLDLYGYTF. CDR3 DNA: TGTGCCAGCAGAAACTTAGACCTCTATGGCTACACCTTC.

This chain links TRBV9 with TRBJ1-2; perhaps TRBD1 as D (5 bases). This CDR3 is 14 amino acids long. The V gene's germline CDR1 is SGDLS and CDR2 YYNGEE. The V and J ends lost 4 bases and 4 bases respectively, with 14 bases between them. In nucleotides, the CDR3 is TGTGCCAGCAGCCAAGATCTGGGGCGCTATGGCTACACCTTC. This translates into CASSQDLGRYGYTF.